Below, 3 T cell receptor beta chains from the same sample are listed, as sequenced in a study of identical twins. One entry per CDR3 protein results from TCRdb running MiXCR on the 5' RACE reads. The sample contains roughly 250,000 distinct CDR3 sequences, more than 12% of which appear only once. The sequencing sample was made of memory (CD45RO+) T cells sorted from blood. Source of these receptors: a woman younger than 30 in good health.

This clonotype was seen a handful of times. This rearrangement joins TRBV21-1 to TRBJ2-5; the DNA was not used to check the table's D call, TRBD2. TRBV21-1 is listed as a pseudogene. This CDR3 is 19 amino acids long. This chain's CDR3 is CASSKSRLAGDLLQETQYF. The CDR3 DNA follows: TGTGCCAGCAGCAAATCCCGACTAGCGGGGGACCTCCTCCAAGAGACCCAGTACTTC.

This clonotype has only a few counts. The chain couples TRBV18 to TRBJ1-2; perhaps TRBD1 as D (5 bases). This CDR3 region has 13 residues. Trimming took off 2 bases at V and 6 bases at J, with 10 bases between the two ends. CDR1 is KGHSH, CDR2 LQKENI, per germline. CDR3: CASSPGDGNGYTF. CDR3 DNA sequence: TGTGCCAGCTCACCAGGGGACGGGAATGGCTACACCTTC.

This clonotype appeared a few times. CDR3 residues: CAASDRRRNQPQHF. Here the CDR3 DNA reads TGTGCCGCTTCGGACAGAAGGAGGAATCAGCCCCAGCATTTT. The V gene is TRBV6-2 or TRBV6-3, the J gene TRBJ1-5; the D gene is possibly TRBD1 (6 bases). The CDR3 loop spans 14 amino acids. V was cut by 11 bases and J by 4 bases, with 18 bases left in between. Looked up from germline, CDR1 is MNHEY and CDR2 is SVGEGT.